The 32 T cell receptor beta chains reported below all come from one sample, sequenced in a study of Graves' ophthalmopathy and Graves' hyperthyroidism. The sequenced template was RNA, covering the TCR beta CDR3 region. After a first-round RT-PCR with HTBI primers, a second-round multiplex PCR was run. TCRdb ran MiXCR on the multiplex PCR reads and lists one entry per CDR3 protein. This table has about 400,000 distinct CDR3 sequences, under 25% appearing once. Sequencing was carried out using peripheral blood. The receptors stem from a woman younger than 35 with stable Graves' hyperthyroidism.

This clonotype was counted at least ten times. The chain links TRBV7-2 to TRBJ2-5, with 8 nucleotides matching TRBD2. The trim removed 6 bases at V and 4 bases at J, leaving 10 bases unmatched. Germline loops: CDR1 SGHTA, CDR2 FQGNSA. This CDR3 has 15 amino acids. CDR3 protein: CASSQPGGRRETQYF. The CDR3 DNA reads as TGTGCCAGCAGTCAACCGGGGGGGAGGAGAGAGACCCAGTACTTC.

This clonotype has a count of ten or more. The rearrangement uses TRBV18 and TRBJ2-7, with TRBD1 as a possible D gene (6 bases). CDR3 size: 14 residues. Germline CDR1 reads KGHSH; CDR2 reads LQKENI. V was trimmed by 1 base and J by 5 bases, leaving 12 bases between them. The CDR3 loop reads CASSPLRDTDEQYF. The CDR3 region has the DNA TGTGCCAGCTCACCACTCCGGGACACCGACGAGCAGTACTTC.

This clonotype was seen many times. CDR3 residues: CATSDEGTETQYF. CDR3 DNA sequence: TGTGCCACCAGTGACGAGGGGACCGAGACCCAGTACTTC. The rearrangement uses TRBV24-1 and TRBJ2-5, with D perhaps being TRBD1 or TRBD2 (5 bases each). Trimming pared 4 bases from V and 5 bases from J, leaving 10 bases between. This CDR3 region has 13 residues. Per the germline V gene, CDR1 is KGHDR and CDR2 is SFDVKD.

This clonotype has ten or more counts. The chain employs TRBV6-1 and TRBJ1-1; D possibly corresponds to TRBD1 (5 bases). This CDR3 spans 14 amino acids. From germline, CDR1 is MNHNS and CDR2 SASEGT. V was cut by 7 bases and J by 5 bases, with 17 bases left in between. The CDR3 bases are TGTGCCAGCATCATACCGGGACTGTGGACTGAAGCTTTCTTT. Amino acid sequence: CASIIPGLWTEAFF.

This clonotype appeared many times. The rearrangement links TRBV25-1 to TRBJ2-5; 7 bases agree with TRBD2. The CDR3 loop spans 18 amino acids. V lost 1 base, J lost 1 base, and 12 bases stayed unmatched. Germline V gene lookup returns CDR1 MGHDK and CDR2 SYGVNS. CDR3 nucleotides: TGTGCCAGCAGTGAATTATCAGCGGGAATGCCCGCCCAAGAGACCCAGTACTTC. Its protein product is CASSELSAGMPAQETQYF.

This clonotype was counted many times. V usage is TRBV4-3 and J usage is TRBJ1-2; D is undetermined. The CDR3 consists of 13 residues. Germline values: CDR1 LGHNA, CDR2 YSLEER. V was cut by 0 bases and J by 4 bases, with 6 bases left in between. The CDR3 region is CASSQDSGYGYTF. The CDR3, as DNA: TGCGCCAGCAGCCAAGATTCGGGCTATGGCTACACCTTC.

This clonotype has ten or more counts. The chain combines TRBV20-1 with TRBJ2-4; D uncertain. This CDR3 contains 11 residues. Germline CDR1 DFQATT, CDR2 SNEGSKA (reference sequence). The V gene lost 0 bases and the J gene lost 11 bases, with 8 bases spanning the gap. Here the CDR3 DNA reads TGCAGTGCTAGAGATCCGAGTGTTCAGTACTTC. Protein product: CSARDPSVQYF.

This chain connects TRBV6-1 to TRBJ2-7; D is ambiguous. V dropped 10 bases and J dropped 5 bases, with 21 bases sitting between them. The CDR3 has 14 residues. CDR1 and CDR2 from the germline V gene are MNHNS and SASEGT. CDR3 DNA: TGTGCCACAGACCGGAGTGGGGTGGCCAACGAGCAGTACTTC. Amino acids: CATDRSGVANEQYF.

This clonotype appeared many times. V gene TRBV20-1 combines with J gene TRBJ1-1; D not resolved. From germline, CDR1 is DFQATT and CDR2 SNEGSKA (reference sequence). The CDR3 spans 15 residues. The V gene lost 0 bases and the J gene lost 3 bases, with 14 bases spanning the gap. The CDR3 is CSARDGRAIDTEAFF. For the CDR3, the DNA is TGCAGTGCTAGAGATGGTCGGGCGATAGACACTGAAGCTTTCTTT.

This clonotype was found many times. The chain is built from TRBV10-3 and TRBJ2-5; D is unresolved. This CDR3 spans 13 amino acids. CDR1 and CDR2 from the germline V gene are ENHRY and SYGVKD. V dropped 2 bases and J dropped 3 bases, with 7 bases sitting between them. For the CDR3, the DNA is TGTGCCATCAGTGAGGGGCACGAAGAGACCCAGTACTTC. Protein: CAISEGHEETQYF.

This clonotype was detected only once. The chain carries TRBV11-2 and TRBJ2-5; 9 bases are shared with TRBD2. The V gene end was trimmed by 2 bases and the J gene end by 5 bases; junction bases not matched to a gene: 6. The germline V gene encodes CDR1 SGHAT and CDR2 FQNNGV. This CDR3 is built from 15 residues. The CDR3 DNA reads TGTGCCAGCAGCTTAAGGGGACTAGCCCAGGAGACCCAGTACTTC. It encodes CASSLRGLAQETQYF.

This clonotype has a count of ten or more. The junction departs from germline at one end; a sequencing error may be responsible. V is TRBV19 and J is TRBJ2-4; TRBD1 agrees at 7 bases. This CDR3 comprises 14 residues. The germline gives CDR1 LNHDA, CDR2 SQIVND (reference sequence). The CDR3 protein is CASSATGAKNIKYF. CDR3 nucleotide sequence: TGTGCCAGTAGTGCCACAGGGGCCAAAAACATTAAGTACTTC.

This clonotype was observed at least ten times. V and J are TRBV7-2 and TRBJ2-5; D is perhaps TRBD1 or TRBD2 (6 bases each). Trimming removed 4 bases from V and 2 bases from J, with 14 bases in between. From germline, CDR1 is SGHTA and CDR2 FQGNSA. The CDR3 covers 15 residues. CDR3 residues: CASSYRVAGQETQYF. The CDR3 nucleotides read TGTGCCAGCAGCTACAGGGTGGCGGGACAAGAGACCCAGTACTTC.

This chain uses TRBV6-5 with TRBJ2-7; no reliable D call. Trimming removed 5 bases at V and 5 bases at J, with 13 bases between. The CDR3 consists of 13 residues. CDR1 and CDR2 from the germline V gene are MNHEY and SVGAGI. The CDR3 here is CASSRSGLDEQYF. The CDR3 DNA sequence: TGTGCCAGCAGTCGCTCCGGGTTGGACGAGCAGTACTTC.

This clonotype was detected many times. The chain joins TRBV5-1 to TRBJ2-5, with D perhaps TRBD2 (6 bases). This CDR3 region has 15 residues. V was cut by 1 base and J by 5 bases, with 15 bases left in between. Germline assignment: CDR1 SGHRS and CDR2 YFSETQ. As DNA, the CDR3 is TGCGCCAGCAGCTTGATCGGGGGACCCGCGGAGACCCAGTACTTC. It encodes CASSLIGGPAETQYF.

This chain connects TRBV5-1 to TRBJ2-7, with TRBD1 as a possible D gene (5 bases). CDR1 and CDR2 from the germline V gene are SGHRS and YFSETQ. The CDR3 spans 15 residues. Trimming took off 4 bases at V and 0 bases at J, with 14 bases between the two ends. The CDR3 nucleotides read TGCGCCAGCAGCCAGCAGACAGCGAGCTCCTACGAGCAGTACTTC. It specifies CASSQQTASSYEQYF. The full variable domain, with the rest looked up from reference TRBV5-1 and TRBJ2-7, is KAGVTQTPRYLIKTRGQQVTLSCSPISGHRSVSWYQQTPGQGLQFLFEYFSETQRNKGNFPGRFSGRQFSNSRSEMNVSTLELGDSALYLCASSQQTASSYEQYFGPGTRLTVT.

This clonotype was seen more than once but under ten times. The chain recombines TRBV6-1 with TRBJ2-5; tentatively, D is TRBD2 (7 bases). V gave up 2 bases and J gave up 5 bases, with 18 bases separating them. CDR1 is MNHNS and CDR2 is SASEGT in the germline V gene. This CDR3 region has 16 residues. The CDR3 reads CASSERVYREGETQYF. The DNA of the CDR3 is TGTGCCAGCAGTGAACGGGTGTACAGGGAGGGGGAGACCCAGTACTTC.

This clonotype was detected ten times or more. The rearrangement uses TRBV5-6 and TRBJ1-2, with D perhaps TRBD1 (6 bases). The CDR3 spans 19 residues. V was pared by 3 bases and J by 0 bases, with 24 bases between. Looked up from germline, CDR1 is SGHDT and CDR2 is YYEEEE. This CDR3 is CASSSETGPERLANYGYTF. The CDR3 DNA reads as TGTGCCAGCAGCTCCGAGACAGGACCGGAGCGATTAGCTAACTATGGCTACACCTTC.

This clonotype appeared many times. For the CDR3, the DNA is TGTGCCAGCAGCCCGAGCGGGAGGGCCCTCAATGAGCAGTTCTTC. This sequence encodes CASSPSGRALNEQFF. The chain has TRBV7-2 and TRBJ2-1, with 10 nucleotides matching TRBD2. Germline CDR1 and CDR2: SGHTA and FQGNSA. Germline trimming cut 5 bases from V and 6 bases from J; bases unmatched to any gene: 7. This CDR3 region has 15 residues.

This clonotype was picked up many times. V is TRBV20-1 and J is TRBJ2-7; 8 nucleotides agree with TRBD2. V shed 7 bases and J 5 bases; nucleotides not matched to a gene: 16. This CDR3 is built from 15 residues. Germline values: CDR1 DFQATT, CDR2 SNEGSKA (reference sequence). The CDR3 DNA follows: TGCAGTGGGGACCGGCTAGCGGGTCTTGACCACGAGCAGTACTTC. It specifies CSGDRLAGLDHEQYF.

The chain has TRBV20-1 and TRBJ1-1; no clear D gene. V dropped 3 bases and J dropped 0 bases, with 8 bases sitting between them. The CDR3 is 13 amino acids. The germline V gene has CDR1 DFQATT and CDR2 SNEGSKA (reference sequence). CDR3: CSASSGLNTEAFF. CDR3 DNA sequence: TGCAGTGCTAGTTCCGGTCTGAACACTGAAGCTTTCTTT.

Concerning this clonotype: It may be a read error: a sequence one base away is much more abundant. The chain is built from TRBV20-1 and TRBJ2-7; a possible D gene is TRBD2 (5 bases). Looked up from germline, CDR1 is DFQATT and CDR2 is SNEGSKA (reference sequence). V lost 3 bases, J lost 3 bases, and 9 bases lay in between. The length of the CDR3 is 12 residues. CDR3 sequence: CSARSGYYEQYF. DNA for the CDR3: TGCAGTGCTAGGAGCGGCTACTACGAGCAGTACTTC.

This chain connects TRBV6-1 to TRBJ1-1; D is possibly TRBD1 (5 bases). V was shortened by 7 bases and J by 4 bases, with 16 bases between the two germline ends. This CDR3 has 14 residues. Germline CDR1 is MNHNS and CDR2 is SASEGT. In DNA form, the CDR3 reads TGTGCCAGCACCCCCCGGGGCAGCGGCACTGAAGCTTTCTTT. Translated, it gives CASTPRGSGTEAFF.

This clonotype has ten or more counts. J is TRBJ1-1 and V is TRBV13, with D uncertain. The CDR3 sequence is 12 residues long. Germline V gene lookup returns CDR1 PRHDT and CDR2 FYEKMQ (reference sequence). Trimming stripped 8 bases from V and 0 bases from J, with 7 bases between. CDR3 amino acids: CASARLNTEAFF. The CDR3 DNA is TGTGCCAGCGCGAGGCTGAACACTGAAGCTTTCTTT. The variable domain in full, with the rest retrieved from reference TRBV13 and TRBJ1-1, is AAGVIQSPRHLIKEKRETATLKCYPIPRHDTVYWYQQGPGQDPQFLISFYEKMQSDKGSIPDRFSAQQFSDYHSELNMSSLELGDSALYFCASARLNTEAFFGQGTRLTVV.

This clonotype was seen at least ten times. DNA of the CDR3: TGCAGCGCCGGAGGCTCGGATGGCTACACCTTC. Its translation is CSAGGSDGYTF. The chain carries TRBV29-1 and TRBJ1-2; D call uncertain. This CDR3 has 11 residues. V lost 7 bases and J lost 6, with 12 bases in between. In germline, CDR1 is SQVTM, CDR2 ANQGSEA.

Written as DNA, the CDR3 is TGTGCCAGCCCCCTGGAGGGGGCGCCTCACTATGGCTACACCTTC. Protein sequence: CASPLEGAPHYGYTF. J is TRBJ1-2 and V is TRBV12-3 or TRBV12-4, with 7 positions matching TRBD1. J lost 3 bases, V lost 8 bases, and 12 bases had no gene match. The CDR3 totals 15 residues.

This clonotype was observed at least ten times. This chain joins TRBV6-2 or TRBV6-3 and TRBJ2-7; D call uncertain. In germline, CDR1 is MNHEY, CDR2 SVGEGT. Trimming pared 6 bases from V and 2 bases from J, leaving 14 bases between. The CDR3 length is 14 residues. The CDR3 nucleotides are TGTGCCAGCAGGCATCCTATCAACACCTACGAGCAGTACTTC. It codes for CASRHPINTYEQYF.

This clonotype has a count of ten or more. The J gene is TRBJ2-2, the V gene TRBV12-3 or TRBV12-4; D remains ambiguous. The CDR3 is 12 amino acids. V was pared by 7 bases and J by 2 bases, with 5 bases between. The CDR3 protein is CASIRNTGELFF. CDR3 bases: TGTGCCAGCATCCGAAACACCGGGGAGCTGTTTTTT.

The sample holds many counts of this clonotype. The chain joins TRBV7-3 to TRBJ2-2; the D is unclear. Looked up from germline, CDR1 is SGHTA and CDR2 is FQGTGA. CDR3 length: 12 residues. Trimming took 6 bases from V and 6 from J, leaving 8 bases between them. This chain's CDR3 is CASRSSAGELFF. The CDR3 DNA follows: TGTGCCAGCAGGTCTTCAGCCGGGGAGCTGTTTTTT.

CDR3 nucleotides: TGCGCCAGCAGCCTAATTACAGGGCCAGAGACCCAGTACTTC. Amino acids: CASSLITGPETQYF. This rearrangement joins TRBV4-1 to TRBJ2-5; maybe TRBD1 (6 bases). Trimming stripped 4 bases from V and 4 bases from J, with 13 bases between. Germline CDR1 and CDR2: MGHRA and YSYEKL. The CDR3 spans 14 residues.

CDR3 in DNA: TGTGCCAGCAGCTTTATCGGGGTGGTCGGGGAGCTGTTTTTT. It yields the protein CASSFIGVVGELFF. This rearrangement joins TRBV11-2 to TRBJ2-2, with D perhaps TRBD2 (5 bases). Per the germline V gene, CDR1 is SGHAT and CDR2 is FQNNGV. The CDR3 is made up of 14 amino acids. Trimming cost V 3 bases and J 7 bases, with 12 bases left between them.

This clonotype was recorded many times. The chain combines TRBV9 with TRBJ2-5; TRBD1 is a possible D gene (5 bases). The CDR3 spans 14 residues. Germline CDR1 is SGDLS and CDR2 is YYNGEE. With 1 base removed from V and 5 bases from J, the gap between germline ends came to 12 bases. The CDR3 reads CASSVQGIDETQYF. The CDR3 DNA follows: TGTGCCAGCAGCGTACAGGGAATTGACGAGACCCAGTACTTC.